This T cell receptor (beta chain) was documented in a study of blood T cell repertoires in COVID-19. Clones were read by immunoSEQ multiplex PCR, and TCRdb kept only the in-frame ones, dropping some. The sample lists approximately 92,000 clones, 84% occurring once. CDR1 and CDR2 (germline): SNHLY, FYNNEI. The CDR3 is 15 residues long. The V end lost 7 bases, the J end lost 3 bases, and 16 bases lay between the germline ends. The chain couples TRBV2 to TRBJ1-5; no firm D call. Sequenced input: peripheral blood. The TCR was taken from a man aged 65-85 years with active or convalescent COVID-19. CDR3 DNA sequence: TGTGCCAGCAAGGCGGGGAAAGATTACAATCAGCCCCAGCATTTT. This gives the protein CASKAGKDYNQPQHF.